This T cell receptor beta chain was sequenced for a study of breast tumors, draining lymph nodes, adjacent tissues. Samples came from axillary lymph nodes draining the breast cancer. From the multiplex PCR reads, TCRdb called clonotypes with MiXCR, one entry per CDR3 protein. This sample yields some 100,000 distinct CDR3 sequences, of which 21% are seen a single time; 1% to 1.5% belongs to the top ten. Points on this clonotype: This sequence may be a read error, since a much larger clone differs from it by one base.

The CDR3 runs to 15 residues. The junction had 9 bases not matched to a gene; V was cut back by 4 bases and J by 8 bases. Germline lookup yields CDR1 LNHDA and CDR2 SQIVND (reference sequence). The chain combines TRBV19 with TRBJ2-3; TRBD2 aligns across 10 bases. This TCR derives from a female donor with breast cancer. Some clones in this sample may be carry-over from other donors' samples. Sequencing was performed on axillary lymph node tissue. The chain's CDR3 is CASSRRAGGPGTQYF. CDR3 nucleotide sequence: TGTGCCAGTAGTAGAAGAGCGGGGGGGCCGGGTACGCAGTATTTT.